This T cell receptor beta chain was captured by sequencing in a study of PD-L1 blockade in urothelial cancer. Study background: Twenty-five of 29 patients were males with bladder-origin urothelial cancer. Specimens of blood held a median count of roughly 150,000 T cells.

Time point in this sample: peripheral blood 6 weeks after treatment start. CDR1 is SGHRS, CDR2 YFSETQ, per germline. V shed 3 bases, J shed 3 bases, and the junction held 5 bases outside the gene matches. The CDR3 extends over 15 amino acids. Libraries were prepared by immunoSEQ multiplex PCR; TCRdb keeps only in-frame clonotypes and omits some of them. This table has 20,000 to 25,000 clones, around 91% appearing once. This sequence joins TRBV5-1 and TRBJ1-1, with 10 bases aligning to TRBD1. The TCR sequence derives from a woman in her fifties or sixties with urothelial cancer. The sequenced sample was PBMCs, obtained around atezolizumab (anti-PD-L1) treatment. The CDR3 DNA follows: TGCGCCAGCAGCTCCCCGGACAGGGGGGACACTGAAGCTTTCTTT. Protein product: CASSSPDRGDTEAFF. The entire variable domain, with the rest obtained from reference TRBV5-1 and TRBJ1-1, is as follows: KAGVTQTPRYLIKTRGQQVTLSCSPISGHRSVSWYQQTPGQGLQFLFEYFSETQRNKGNFPGRFSGRQFSNSRSEMNVSTLELGDSALYLCASSSPDRGDTEAFFGQGTRLTVV.